This record looks at one T cell receptor (beta chain) sequence and its context. Its antigen is as yet unknown. Carried by the TCR beta cDNA libraries were unique molecular identifiers. In TCRdb, the PCR reads were re-called with MiXCR into one record per CDR3 protein. The sample gives hundreds of thousands of distinct CDR3 sequences, 30% of which show up once; more than 0.55% is in the top ten. The germline V and J ends were trimmed by 1 base and 5 bases, with 16 bases remaining between them. CDR3 size: 15 residues. The germline V gene encodes CDR1 DFQATT and CDR2 SNEGSKA (reference sequence). This entry belongs to a study of post-analysis software for immune sequencing data. Overall study results and limits: Relative to controls, patients had several TRBV segments at higher frequency, with TRBV5-6, TRBV5-1 and TRBV20-1 among these.

This TCR came from a girl between 5 and 17 years old with multiple sclerosis. The chain links TRBV20-1 to TRBJ2-3, with D unclear. The sequencing sample was made of blood. The CDR3 here is CSARAPPVGKDTQYF. In DNA, the CDR3 is TGCAGTGCTAGAGCGCCCCCGGTGGGTAAAGATACGCAGTATTTT.